Listed below are T cell receptor beta chains from one sample, sequenced in a study of T-cell reconstitution after alpha-beta-depleted transplantation in children. MiXCR, applied by TCRdb to the PCR reads, yields one record per CDR3 protein. The repertoire holds 500,000 or so distinct CDR3 sequences, about 31% seen once, with 2% to 3% in the top ten. This specimen was PBMCs from the stem cell graft donor, taken from the stem cell graft. These receptors all come from a human donor who donated a stem cell graft to a child with aplastic anemia. Both conserved end residues are part of each CDR3. A D gene is named only where the DNA matches it firmly. Size values are once, few and many counts, or a class for expanded clones, and some rows have none.

j_call	clone_size	v_call	d_call	cdr3_aa	cdr3_nt
TRBJ2-2	.	TRBV11-2	TRBD1	CASSSIPGQSLTNTGELFF	TGTGCCAGCAGCTCTATACCGGGACAGTCCTTAACTAACACCGGGGAGCTGTTTTTT
TRBJ2-2	few	TRBV5-1	TRBD1	CASSARTGDTGELFF	TGCGCCAGCAGCGCGCGGACAGGGGACACCGGGGAGCTGTTTTTT
TRBJ1-3	.	TRBV5-1	.	CASSWDQDTIYF	TGCGCCAGCAGCTGGGATCAAGACACCATATATTTT
TRBJ2-1	.	TRBV6-2/TRBV6-3	.	CASSYGVSSYNEQFF	TGTGCCAGCAGTTACGGCGTAAGCTCCTACAATGAGCAGTTCTTC
TRBJ1-2	.	TRBV10-3	.	CAISGGIGYTF	TGTGCCATCAGTGGAGGGATTGGCTACACCTTC
TRBJ1-1	.	TRBV27	.	CASGRWGAVEAFF	TGTGCCAGCGGGCGATGGGGAGCCGTAGAAGCTTTCTTT
TRBJ2-2	few	TRBV15	.	CATSRVGGVRTGELFF	TGTGCCACCAGCAGAGTAGGAGGGGTGCGGACCGGGGAGCTGTTTTTT
TRBJ2-6	few	TRBV27	.	CASSPLGSGANVLTF	TGTGCCAGCAGTCCCCTCGGGTCGGGGGCCAACGTCCTGACTTTC
TRBJ2-7	few	TRBV10-3	.	CAISVGASDEQYF	TGTGCCATCAGTGTAGGTGCTTCGGACGAGCAGTACTTC
TRBJ1-5	once	TRBV10-3	TRBD1	CAISESGGDQPQHF	TGTGCCATCAGTGAGTCAGGGGGCGATCAGCCCCAGCATTTT
TRBJ1-2	.	TRBV7-2	.	CASSSQAGPYGYTF	TGTGCCAGCAGCTCCCAGGCAGGGCCCTATGGCTACACCTTC
TRBJ1-1	few	TRBV28	.	CASTKNTEAFF	TGTGCCAGCACCAAGAACACTGAAGCTTTCTTT
TRBJ2-3	.	TRBV7-2	.	CASSPGPAGGDTQYF	TGTGCCAGCAGCCCCGGACCCGCAGGTGGAGATACGCAGTATTTT
TRBJ2-3	few	TRBV6-1	TRBD1	CASRETGNTDTQYF	TGTGCCAGCAGGGAGACAGGGAACACAGATACGCAGTATTTT